This T cell receptor (beta chain) was obtained from a study of control samples from healthy donors and cancer patients. Libraries were prepared by immunoSEQ multiplex PCR; TCRdb keeps only in-frame clonotypes and omits some of them. The table lists about 130,000 clones, roughly 92% of them singletons. The junction had 10 bases not matched to a gene; V was cut back by 7 bases and J by 8 bases. CDR1 is ENHRY, CDR2 SYGVKD, per germline. The length of the CDR3 is 14 residues. V usage is TRBV10-3 and J usage is TRBJ2-1; the match to TRBD2 covers 8 bases. The TCR comes from a man between 18 and 35 years old in good health. The specimen sequenced was blood. The CDR3: CAITAGAGGYEQFF. The CDR3 DNA is TGTGCCATCACGGCGGGGGCGGGGGGCTATGAGCAGTTCTTC.